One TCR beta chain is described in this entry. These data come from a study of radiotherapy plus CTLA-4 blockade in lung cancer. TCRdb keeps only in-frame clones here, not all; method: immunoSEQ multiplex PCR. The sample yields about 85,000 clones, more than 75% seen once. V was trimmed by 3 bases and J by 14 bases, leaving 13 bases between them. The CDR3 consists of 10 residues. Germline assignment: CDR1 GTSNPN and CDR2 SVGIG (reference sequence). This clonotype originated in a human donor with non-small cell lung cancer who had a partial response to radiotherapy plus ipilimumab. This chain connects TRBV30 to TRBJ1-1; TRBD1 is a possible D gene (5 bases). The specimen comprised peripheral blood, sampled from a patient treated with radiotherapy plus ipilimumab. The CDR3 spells CAWSPGLTFF. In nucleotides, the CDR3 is TGTGCCTGGAGCCCGGGACTGACCTTCTTT.